This T cell receptor (beta chain) was sequenced in a study of early T cells in non-severe SARS-CoV-2 infection. Study summary: Sequenced bulk RNA came from whole blood that was unsorted, and chains were unpaired. Study-wide results and limits: VDJdb matching, biased toward anti-spike CD8 responses, missed private and CD4 specificities.

In its sample, this clonotype was seen many times. Its matching antigen is unknown. Separate cDNA molecules each had unique molecular identifiers attached to them. TCRdb used MiXCR to reprocess the 5' RACE reads, holding one entry per CDR3 protein. The sample holds some 23,000 distinct CDR3 sequences; roughly 4.8% are singletons and the top ten take about 6.2%. CDR1 is SGHRS and CDR2 is YFSETQ in the germline V gene. CDR3 length: 17 residues. Trimming removed 2 bases at V and 6 bases at J, with 24 bases between. This TCR came from an adult who was a healthcare worker with PCR-confirmed SARS-CoV-2 infection or an uninfected control (not recorded which). The chain carries TRBV5-1 and TRBJ2-7; D perhaps matches TRBD2 (5 bases). The source material was whole blood. CDR3 residues: CASSFSGAAGPLVEQYF. The CDR3 coding sequence is TGCGCCAGCAGCTTCTCTGGAGCGGCAGGCCCCTTGGTCGAGCAGTACTTC.